Given below is one T cell receptor (beta chain) in context. The sample comes from a study of glioma-infiltrating T cells after dendritic cell vaccination. For the study at large: Glioblastoma patients came from Phase I and II dendritic cell vaccination trials. Patients received autologous tumor lysate-pulsed dendritic cell vaccination between about 2002 and 2013. The vaccine used monocyte-derived dendritic cells pulsed overnight with autologous tumor lysate.

Trimming took off 2 bases at V and 4 bases at J, with 18 bases between the two ends. The CDR3 extends over 16 amino acids. From germline, CDR1 is MNHNY and CDR2 SVGAGI (reference sequence). Primers: 60 V beta forward and 13 J beta reverse. Profiled with immunoSEQ multiplex PCR; TCRdb holds only in-frame clones, not every one. The sample contains approximately 100,000 clones, 81% of which appear only once. The sequenced sample was blood, obtained before dendritic cell vaccination. The genes are TRBV6-6 and TRBJ2-7; a possible D gene is TRBD2 (7 bases). The clonotype was recovered from a human donor with glioblastoma. The CDR3 nucleotides are TGTGCCAGCAGTTACGGTAGGGGGGGGCTTGAGTACGAGCAGTACTTC. Protein product: CASSYGRGGLEYEQYF.